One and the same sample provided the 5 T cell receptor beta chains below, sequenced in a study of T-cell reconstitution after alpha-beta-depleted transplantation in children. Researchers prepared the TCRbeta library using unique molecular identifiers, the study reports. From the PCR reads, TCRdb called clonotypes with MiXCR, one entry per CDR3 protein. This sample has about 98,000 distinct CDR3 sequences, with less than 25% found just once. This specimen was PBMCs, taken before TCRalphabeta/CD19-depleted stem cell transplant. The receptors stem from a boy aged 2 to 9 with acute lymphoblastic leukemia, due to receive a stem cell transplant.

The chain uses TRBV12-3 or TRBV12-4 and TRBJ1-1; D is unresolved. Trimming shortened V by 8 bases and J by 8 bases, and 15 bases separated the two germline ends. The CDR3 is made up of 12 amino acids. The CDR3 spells CASGGKIDEAFF. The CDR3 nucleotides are TGTGCCAGCGGCGGTAAGATCGACGAAGCTTTCTTT.

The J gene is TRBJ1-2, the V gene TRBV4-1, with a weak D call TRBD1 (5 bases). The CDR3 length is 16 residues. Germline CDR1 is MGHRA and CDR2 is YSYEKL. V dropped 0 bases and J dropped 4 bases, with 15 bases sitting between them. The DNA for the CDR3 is TGCGCCAGCAGCCAAGATACCCGACCGGGGGTCTATGGCTACACCTTC. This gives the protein CASSQDTRPGVYGYTF.

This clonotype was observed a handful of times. This CDR3 is CASIASGGLYNEQFF. The CDR3 DNA reads as TGTGCCAGCATTGCTAGCGGAGGGCTCTACAATGAGCAGTTCTTC. The rearrangement links TRBV12-3 or TRBV12-4 to TRBJ2-1; 7 bases align to TRBD2. V lost 7 bases and J lost 3; bases outside the gene matches: 9. The CDR3 consists of 15 residues.

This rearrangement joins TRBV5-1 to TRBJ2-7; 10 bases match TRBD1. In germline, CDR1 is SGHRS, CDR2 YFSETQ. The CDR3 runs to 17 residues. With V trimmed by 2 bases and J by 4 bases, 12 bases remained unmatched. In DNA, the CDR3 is TGCGCCAGCAGCTTAACTAGCACCGGGACAGGGGTGTACGAGCAGTACTTC. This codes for CASSLTSTGTGVYEQYF.

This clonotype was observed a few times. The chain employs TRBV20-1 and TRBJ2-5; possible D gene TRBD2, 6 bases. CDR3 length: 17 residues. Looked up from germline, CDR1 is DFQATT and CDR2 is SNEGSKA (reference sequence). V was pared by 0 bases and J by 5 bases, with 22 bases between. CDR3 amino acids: CSARDESGGAIGETQYF. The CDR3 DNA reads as TGCAGTGCTAGAGATGAAAGCGGAGGGGCGATCGGGGAGACCCAGTACTTC.